This T cell receptor (beta chain) comes out of a study of control samples from healthy donors and cancer patients. The length of the CDR3 is 16 residues. In germline, CDR1 is MNHNS, CDR2 SASEGT. The ends lost 4 bases at V and 1 base at J; junction bases unmatched: 4. Only in-frame clones appear in the TCRdb table, and some are missing; sequencing was by immunoSEQ multiplex PCR. The sample has about 140,000 clones; about 90% are singletons. The sequenced sample consisted of blood. The sequence was obtained from a man between 18 and 29 years old in good health. This chain uses TRBV6-1 with TRBJ1-6; the match to TRBD1 covers 7 bases. The CDR3 nucleotides read TGTGCCAGCAGTGGGGACAGTATTTCCTATAATTCACCCCTCCACTTT. Encoded protein: CASSGDSISYNSPLHF.